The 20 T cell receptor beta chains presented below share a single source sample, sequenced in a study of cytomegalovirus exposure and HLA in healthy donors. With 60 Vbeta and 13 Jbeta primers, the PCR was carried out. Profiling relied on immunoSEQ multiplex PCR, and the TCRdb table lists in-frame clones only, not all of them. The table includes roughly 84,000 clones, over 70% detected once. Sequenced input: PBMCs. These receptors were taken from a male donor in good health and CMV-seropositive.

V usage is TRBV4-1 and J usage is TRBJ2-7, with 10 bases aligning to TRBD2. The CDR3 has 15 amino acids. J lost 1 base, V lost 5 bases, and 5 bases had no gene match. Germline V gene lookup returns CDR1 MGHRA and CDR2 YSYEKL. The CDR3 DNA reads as TGCGCCAGCAGCTTACTAGCGGGGACGTCCTACGAGCAGTACTTC. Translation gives CASSLLAGTSYEQYF.

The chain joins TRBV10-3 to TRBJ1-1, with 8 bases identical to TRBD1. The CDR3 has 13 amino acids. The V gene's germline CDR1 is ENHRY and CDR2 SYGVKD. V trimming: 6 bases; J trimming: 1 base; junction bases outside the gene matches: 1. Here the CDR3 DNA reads TGTGCCATCAGGGGACAGGAGAACACTGAAGCTTTCTTT. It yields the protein CAIRGQENTEAFF.

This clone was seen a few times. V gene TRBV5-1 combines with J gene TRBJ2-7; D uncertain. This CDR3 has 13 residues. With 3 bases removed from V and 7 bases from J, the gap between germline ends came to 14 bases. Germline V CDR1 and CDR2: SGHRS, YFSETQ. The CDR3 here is CASSSAVHGEQYF. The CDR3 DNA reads TGCGCCAGCAGCTCGGCGGTCCATGGGGAGCAGTACTTC. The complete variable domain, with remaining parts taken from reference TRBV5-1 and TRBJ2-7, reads KAGVTQTPRYLIKTRGQQVTLSCSPISGHRSVSWYQQTPGQGLQFLFEYFSETQRNKGNFPGRFSGRQFSNSRSEMNVSTLELGDSALYLCASSSAVHGEQYFGPGTRLTVT.

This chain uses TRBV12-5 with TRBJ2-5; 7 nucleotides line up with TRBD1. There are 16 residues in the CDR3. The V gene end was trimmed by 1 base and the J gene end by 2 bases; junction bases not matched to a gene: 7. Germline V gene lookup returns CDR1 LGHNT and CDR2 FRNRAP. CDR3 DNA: TGTGCTAGTGGTTTGGAAGGGGGCCCAACTCAAGAGACCCAGTACTTC. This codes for CASGLEGGPTQETQYF.

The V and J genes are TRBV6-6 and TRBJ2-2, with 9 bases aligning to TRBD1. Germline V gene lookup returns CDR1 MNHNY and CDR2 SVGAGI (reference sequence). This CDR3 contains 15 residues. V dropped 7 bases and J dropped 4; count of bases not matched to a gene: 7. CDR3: CASTDRGKSTGELFF. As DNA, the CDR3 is TGTGCCAGCACGGACAGGGGAAAATCCACCGGGGAGCTGTTTTTT.

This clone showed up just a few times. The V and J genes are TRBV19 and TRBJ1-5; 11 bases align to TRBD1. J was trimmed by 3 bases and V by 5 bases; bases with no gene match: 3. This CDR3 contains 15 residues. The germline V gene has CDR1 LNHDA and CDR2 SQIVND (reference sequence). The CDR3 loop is CASSWDRGINQPQHF. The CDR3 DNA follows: TGTGCCAGTAGTTGGGACAGGGGGATCAATCAGCCCCAGCATTTT. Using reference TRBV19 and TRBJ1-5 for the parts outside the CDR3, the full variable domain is DGGITQSPKYLFRKEGQNVTLSCEQNLNHDAMYWYRQDPGQGLRLIYYSQIVNDFQKGDIAEGYSVSREKKESFPLTVTSAQKNPTAFYLCASSWDRGINQPQHFGDGTRLSIL.

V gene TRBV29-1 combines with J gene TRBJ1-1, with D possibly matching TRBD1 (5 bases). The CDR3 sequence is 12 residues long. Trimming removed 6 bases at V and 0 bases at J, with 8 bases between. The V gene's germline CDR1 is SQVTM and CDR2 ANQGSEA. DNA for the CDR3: TGCAGCGTCAAACAGGTGAACACTGAAGCTTTCTTT. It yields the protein CSVKQVNTEAFF.

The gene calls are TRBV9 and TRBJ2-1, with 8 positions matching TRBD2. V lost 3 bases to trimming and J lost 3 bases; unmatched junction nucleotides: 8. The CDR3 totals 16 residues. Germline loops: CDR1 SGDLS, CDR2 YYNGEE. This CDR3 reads CASSDPRGAIYNEQFF. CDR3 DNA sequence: TGTGCCAGCAGCGATCCGCGGGGGGCCATCTACAATGAGCAGTTCTTC.

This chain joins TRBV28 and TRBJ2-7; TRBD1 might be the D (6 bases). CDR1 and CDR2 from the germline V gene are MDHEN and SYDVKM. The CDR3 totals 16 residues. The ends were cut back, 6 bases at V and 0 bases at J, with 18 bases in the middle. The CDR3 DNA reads TGTGCCAGCAGCACCCCCGGTCAGGGGAGCTCCTACGAGCAGTACTTC. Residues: CASSTPGQGSSYEQYF. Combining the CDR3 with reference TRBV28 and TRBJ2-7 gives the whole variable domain DVKVTQSSRYLVKRTGEKVFLECVQDMDHENMFWYRQDPGLGLRLIYFSYDVKMKEKGDIPEGYSVSREKKERFSLILESASTNQTSMYLCASSTPGQGSSYEQYFGPGTRLTVT.

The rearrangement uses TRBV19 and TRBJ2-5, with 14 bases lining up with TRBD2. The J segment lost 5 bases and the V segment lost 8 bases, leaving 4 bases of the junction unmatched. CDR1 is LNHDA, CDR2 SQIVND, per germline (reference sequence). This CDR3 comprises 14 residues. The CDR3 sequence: CASSGLAGVETQYF. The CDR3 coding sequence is TGTGCCAGTTCGGGACTAGCGGGAGTTGAGACCCAGTACTTC.

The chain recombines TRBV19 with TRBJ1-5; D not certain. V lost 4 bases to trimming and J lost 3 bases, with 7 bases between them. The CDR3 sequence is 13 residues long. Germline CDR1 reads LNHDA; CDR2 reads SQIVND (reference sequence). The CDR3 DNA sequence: TGTGCCAGTAGTAAACAGATCAATCAGCCCCAGCATTTT. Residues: CASSKQINQPQHF.

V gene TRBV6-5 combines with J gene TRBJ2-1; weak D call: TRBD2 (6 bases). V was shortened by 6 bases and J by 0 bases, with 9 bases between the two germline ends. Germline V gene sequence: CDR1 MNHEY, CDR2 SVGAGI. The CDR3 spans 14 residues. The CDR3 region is CASSPGGSYNEQFF. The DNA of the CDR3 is TGTGCCAGCAGCCCCGGGGGCTCCTACAATGAGCAGTTCTTC.

The CDR3 reads CASSEDRFHEQYF. The CDR3 DNA reads TGTGCCAGCAGTGAAGACAGGTTCCACGAGCAGTACTTC. V and J are TRBV6-1 and TRBJ2-7; possibly TRBD1 for D (5 bases). V was pared by 1 base and J by 5 bases, with 9 bases between. The CDR3 is made up of 13 amino acids. Germline V gene lookup returns CDR1 MNHNS and CDR2 SASEGT.

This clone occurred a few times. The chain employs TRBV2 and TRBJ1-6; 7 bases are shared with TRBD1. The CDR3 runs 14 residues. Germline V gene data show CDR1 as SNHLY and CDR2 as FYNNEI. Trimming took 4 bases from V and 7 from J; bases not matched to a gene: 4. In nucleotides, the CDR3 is TGTGCCAGCAGTGTGGGACAGAGGAATTCACCCCTCCACTTT. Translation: CASSVGQRNSPLHF.

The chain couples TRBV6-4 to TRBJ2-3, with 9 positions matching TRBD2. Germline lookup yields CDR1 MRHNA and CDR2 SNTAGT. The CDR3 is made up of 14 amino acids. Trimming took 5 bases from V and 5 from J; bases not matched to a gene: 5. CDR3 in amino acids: CASSPSGVGDTQYF. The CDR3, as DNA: TGTGCCAGCAGTCCTAGCGGGGTTGGAGATACGCAGTATTTT.

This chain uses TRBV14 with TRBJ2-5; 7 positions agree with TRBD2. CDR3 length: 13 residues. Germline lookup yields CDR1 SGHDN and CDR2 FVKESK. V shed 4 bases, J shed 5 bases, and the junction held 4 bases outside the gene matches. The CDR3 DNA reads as TGTGCCAGCAGCCTAGCGGGTGGGGAGACCCAGTACTTC. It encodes CASSLAGGETQYF.

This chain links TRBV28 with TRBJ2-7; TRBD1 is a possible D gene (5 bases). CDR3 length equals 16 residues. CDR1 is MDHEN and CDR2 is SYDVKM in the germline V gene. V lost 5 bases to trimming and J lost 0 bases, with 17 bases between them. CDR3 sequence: CASSPDNLVNSYEQYF. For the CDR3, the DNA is TGTGCCAGCAGTCCGGACAACCTTGTAAACTCCTACGAGCAGTACTTC.

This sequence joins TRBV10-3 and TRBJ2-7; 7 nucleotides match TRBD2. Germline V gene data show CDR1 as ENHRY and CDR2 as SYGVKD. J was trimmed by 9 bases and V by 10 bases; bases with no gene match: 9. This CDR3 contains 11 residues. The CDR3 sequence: CATHAGEMQYF. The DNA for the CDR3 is TGTGCCACCCACGCGGGGGAGATGCAGTACTTC.

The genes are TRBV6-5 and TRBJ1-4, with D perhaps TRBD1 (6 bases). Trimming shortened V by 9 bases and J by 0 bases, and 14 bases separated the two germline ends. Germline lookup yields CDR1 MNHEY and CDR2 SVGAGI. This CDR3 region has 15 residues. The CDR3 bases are TGTGCCAGTGACCGGGACATACCAACTAATGAAAAACTGTTTTTT. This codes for CASDRDIPTNEKLFF.

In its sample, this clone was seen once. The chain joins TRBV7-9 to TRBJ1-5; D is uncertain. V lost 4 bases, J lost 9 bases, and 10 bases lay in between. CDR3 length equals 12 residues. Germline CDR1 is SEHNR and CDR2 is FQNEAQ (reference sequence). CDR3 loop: CASSSLAAPQHF. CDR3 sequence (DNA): TGTGCCAGCAGCTCCCTTGCGGCGCCCCAGCATTTT.